Listed below are T cell receptor beta chains from one sample, sequenced in a study of T cell repertoires in cytomegalovirus infection. These TCRs' antigens remain unknown. TCRdb passed the reads through MiXCR, listing each CDR3 protein once. The table lists about 890,000 distinct CDR3 sequences, around 32% of them singletons. The sample here was cultured CD8+ T cells from PBMCs, taken from culture after CMV antigen stimulation. These receptors originate from a human donor in good health (CMV status not recorded). Some clones in this sample may be carry-over from other donors' samples. Each CDR3 is given with its conserved first and last residue. D genes are given only for firm matches. Clone size is stated in some rows and not others, as once, few, many or a class when expanded.

size	D	V	J	DNA	CDR3
-	-	TRBV12-3/TRBV12-4	TRBJ2-6	TGTGCCAGCAGACGCCCGGGCTCTGGGGCCAACGTCCTGACTTTC	CASRRPGSGANVLTF
many	-	TRBV11-2	TRBJ1-1	TGTGCCAGCAGCTTACAACCTTACAGGGTGGGCGGATTGGGCACTGAAGCTTTCTTT	CASSLQPYRVGGLGTEAFF
many	-	TRBV7-8	TRBJ1-1	TGTGCCAGCAGCTCGCCGGGCAGTGACACTGAAGCTTTCTTT	CASSSPGSDTEAFF
-	-	TRBV20-1	TRBJ1-2	TGCAGTGCTAGAGTTCCTCTTAGGTTCGACAGTCACTATGGCTACACCTTC	CSARVPLRFDSHYGYTF
-	TRBD1	TRBV3-1	TRBJ1-1	TGTGCCAGCAGTCCCGCGCCTTGGGACAGCATGAACACTGAAGCTTTCTTT	CASSPAPWDSMNTEAFF
-	TRBD1	TRBV12-5	TRBJ1-1	TGTGCTAGTGGTTTGGCTGGACAGGGAGCTTTCTTT	CASGLAGQGAFF
few	-	TRBV9	TRBJ1-1	TGTGCCAGCAGCGCCCCGGGCGCCGGCACTGAAGCTTTCTTT	CASSAPGAGTEAFF
-	TRBD2	TRBV7-6	TRBJ2-5	TGTGCCAGCAGAAATACTAGCGGGGGTGGTCAGACCCAGTACTTC	CASRNTSGGGQTQYF
few	-	TRBV4-1	TRBJ2-7	TGCGCCAGCAGCCAAGACAGGCTCTCCTACGAGCAGTACTTC	CASSQDRLSYEQYF
-	-	TRBV7-3	TRBJ2-1	TGTGCCAGCAGCCGTTGGGGGGGGGGCGATGAGCAGTTCTTC	CASSRWGGGDEQFF
-	-	TRBV10-3	TRBJ1-2	TGTGCCATCAGTGAGTCGACTCGGGGCTACACCTTC	CAISESTRGYTF
many	TRBD2	TRBV2	TRBJ2-2	TGTGCCAGCAGTACCGGGACTAGCGGGTCGAACACCGGGGAGCTGTTTTTT	CASSTGTSGSNTGELFF
few	TRBD2	TRBV12-3/TRBV12-4	TRBJ2-1	TGTGCCAGCAGTCCTCTATTCGGGACTAGCATGGGTGAGCAGTTCTTC	CASSPLFGTSMGEQFF
-	-	TRBV11-2	TRBJ2-1	TGTGCCAGCAGCTTAGTAGGGCAGGGGGGCCCCCGGGGTGAGCAGTTCTTC	CASSLVGQGGPRGEQFF
-	-	TRBV13	TRBJ2-7	TGTGCCAGCAGCCCCTCGCAGGGGCCCTACGAGCAGTACTTC	CASSPSQGPYEQYF
-	TRBD1	TRBV12-3/TRBV12-4	TRBJ1-3	TGTGCCAGCAGTTACATCAGGGGGCGTTTTTCCAACGTCTCTGGAAACACCATATATTTT	CASSYIRGRFSNVSGNTIYF
-	TRBD2	TRBV14	TRBJ2-1	TGTGCCAGCAGCCACGGACTAGCAAGTAGCTCCTACAATGAGCAGTTCTTC	CASSHGLASSSYNEQFF
-	-	TRBV9	TRBJ2-2	TGTGCCAGCAGCGTAGCTAAGGGGAGCACCGGGGAGCTGTTTTTT	CASSVAKGSTGELFF
-	TRBD1	TRBV6-2/TRBV6-3	TRBJ2-2	TGTGCCAGCAGTCGGACAGGGGGCTACACCGGGGAGCTGTTTTTT	CASSRTGGYTGELFF
-	TRBD1	TRBV29-1	TRBJ2-5	TGCAGCGCCCCCTTGACGGACAGGGGCCAGGTGGGGGAGACCCAGTACTTC	CSAPLTDRGQVGETQYF
few	-	TRBV7-6	TRBJ1-2	TGTGCCAGCAGACCCGGAGGCTACACCTTC	CASRPGGYTF
-	-	TRBV27	TRBJ2-1	TGTGCCAGCAGTGCTTCGGCGGGGCCCTCCTACAATGAGCAGTTCTTC	CASSASAGPSYNEQFF
few	-	TRBV19	TRBJ2-3	TGTGCCAGTAGTAGGCTTTCAAGAGCAGATACGCAGTATTTT	CASSRLSRADTQYF
-	-	TRBV7-6	TRBJ2-2	TGTGCCAGCAGTCCCACCGGGACCCAAAATGCCGGGGAGCTGTTTTTT	CASSPTGTQNAGELFF
-	TRBD1	TRBV5-4	TRBJ2-5	TGTGCCAGCAGCTTGGCCTTAGGACAGGGGGAGGAAGGAGAGACCCAGTACTTC	CASSLALGQGEEGETQYF
-	-	TRBV5-4	TRBJ1-1	TGTGCCAGCAGCTTTGGAGACGTAAGGAGGGACACTGAAGCTTTCTTT	CASSFGDVRRDTEAFF
-	-	TRBV7-9	TRBJ1-1	TGTGCCAGCAGCTTCACTCAGGGGATTAACACTGAAGCTTTCTTT	CASSFTQGINTEAFF
-	-	TRBV24-1	TRBJ2-3	TGTGCCACCAGTGTGTCAGGGGGGTTAGATACGCAGTATTTT	CATSVSGGLDTQYF
few	-	TRBV18	TRBJ2-5	TGTGCCAGCTCACCACCCTGGGGCCACCAAGAGACCCAGTACTTC	CASSPPWGHQETQYF
few	-	TRBV27	TRBJ2-1	TGTGCCAGCAGTTTAAGGGGTCCAGACGATGAGCAGTTCTTC	CASSLRGPDDEQFF
few	-	TRBV6-6	TRBJ1-2	TGTGCCAGCACTCCACTACTTACCTATGGCTACACCTTC	CASTPLLTYGYTF
many	-	TRBV11-3	TRBJ2-1	TGTGCCAGCAGCTATGGACTCAGCTCCTACAATGAGCAGTTCTTC	CASSYGLSSYNEQFF
few	TRBD1	TRBV2	TRBJ2-1	TGTGCCAGCAGCGGGACAGTCAACTCCTACAATGAGCAGTTCTTC	CASSGTVNSYNEQFF
-	-	TRBV19	TRBJ1-3	TGTGCCAAGGGACTTTCCGGCTCTGGAAACACCATATATTTT	CAKGLSGSGNTIYF
few	TRBD2	TRBV29-1	TRBJ2-3	TGCAGCGTGAAACTAGCGGGGGGGCCCACAGATACGCAGTATTTT	CSVKLAGGPTDTQYF
few	TRBD1	TRBV6-6	TRBJ2-2	TGTGCCAGCAGTTACTTGGAATCGACAGGGGGATTGGGCGGGGAGCTGTTTTTT	CASSYLESTGGLGGELFF
once	-	TRBV29-1	TRBJ2-3	TGCAGCGTGGACACAGATACGCAGTATTTT	CSVDTDTQYF
once	-	TRBV6-1	TRBJ2-3	TGTGCCAGCAGTGCAACCTTGGACTACACAGATACGCAGTATTTT	CASSATLDYTDTQYF
few	TRBD1	TRBV7-9	TRBJ1-2	TGTGCCAGCAGTTCACGGGGACAGGCTTTACGGGGCTACACCTTC	CASSSRGQALRGYTF
few	-	TRBV7-6	TRBJ2-2	TGTGCCAGCAGCTCGGGACACCTGAACACCGGGGAGCTGTTTTTT	CASSSGHLNTGELFF
-	-	TRBV11-3	TRBJ2-1	TGTGCCAGCAGCTCTGCCCCAGGGGATGAGCAGTTCTTC	CASSSAPGDEQFF
once	-	TRBV4-1	TRBJ1-6	TGCGCCAGCACCCCCCGGGGGGCGAATTCACTCCTCCACTTT	CASTPRGANSLLHF
-	-	TRBV27	TRBJ2-6	TGTGCCAGCGGAACCGGGGCCAACGTCCTGACTTTC	CASGTGANVLTF
-	TRBD2	TRBV28	TRBJ2-3	TGTGCCAGCATTCCAAGGCAGGGACGGGAGGGGCAGTGTTTT	CASIPRQGREGQCF
few	-	TRBV7-9	TRBJ1-1	TGTGCCAGCAGCTTAGGGGACCTGGGACTTACAGCTTTCTTT	CASSLGDLGLTAFF
few	-	TRBV7-9	TRBJ2-1	TGTGCCAGCAGCTTTAAAGGGACGGTGGATGAGCAGTTCTTC	CASSFKGTVDEQFF
few	-	TRBV7-9	TRBJ1-1	TGTGCCAGCAGCTCCGGCGGGTACACTGAAGCTTTCTTT	CASSSGGYTEAFF
-	-	TRBV5-5	TRBJ1-4	TGTGCCAGCAGTTCAGACTGGGGCAGAGAAAAACTGTTTTTT	CASSSDWGREKLFF
many	-	TRBV7-2	TRBJ2-5	TGTGCCAGCAGCTTACCGGCCAGGGATCTCGATGAGACCCAGTACTTC	CASSLPARDLDETQYF
-	TRBD1	TRBV6-4	TRBJ1-5	TGTGCCAGCAGTGTGGGACAGGGAGAACAGCCCCAGCATTTT	CASSVGQGEQPQHF